What follows describes a single T cell receptor beta chain. The sample originates from a study of T cells in Graves' hyperthyroidism and ophthalmopathy. Overall study: Peripheral blood was taken when the disease was first diagnosed, before any treatment began.

Amplification of TCR beta CDR3 regions was performed using RNA transcripts as template. During a first-round RT-PCR of the TCR CDR3, the HTBI primer set was used. TCRdb ran MiXCR on the multiplex PCR reads and lists one entry per CDR3 protein. Of 500,000 to 650,000 distinct CDR3 sequences in the sample, around 13% were seen once. It was considered stable Graves' hyperthyroidism when ophthalmopathy did not progress within 18 months. The V gene lost 4 bases and the J gene lost 3 bases, with 10 bases spanning the gap. From germline, CDR1 is SGHRS and CDR2 YFSETQ. The length of the CDR3 is 13 residues. This receptor was taken from a woman between 40 and 50 years old with Graves' hyperthyroidism. The chain combines TRBV5-1 with TRBJ1-1; D possibly corresponds to TRBD1 (5 bases). What was sequenced was blood. The CDR3 loop reads CASSRPGDTEAFF. The CDR3 DNA follows: TGCGCCAGCAGCCGTCCGGGGGACACTGAAGCTTTCTTT.